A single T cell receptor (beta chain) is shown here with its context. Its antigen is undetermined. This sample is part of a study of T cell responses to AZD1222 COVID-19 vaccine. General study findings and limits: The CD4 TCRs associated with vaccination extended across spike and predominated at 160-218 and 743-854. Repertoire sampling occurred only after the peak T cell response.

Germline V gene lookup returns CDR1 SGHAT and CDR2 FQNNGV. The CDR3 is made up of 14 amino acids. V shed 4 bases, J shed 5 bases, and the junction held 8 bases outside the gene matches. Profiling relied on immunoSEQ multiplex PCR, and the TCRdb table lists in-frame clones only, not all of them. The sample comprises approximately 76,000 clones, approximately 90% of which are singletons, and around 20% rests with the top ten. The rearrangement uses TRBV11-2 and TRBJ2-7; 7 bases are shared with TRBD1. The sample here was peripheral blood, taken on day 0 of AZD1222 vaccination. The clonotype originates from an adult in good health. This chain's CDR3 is CASSSQTGMDEQYF. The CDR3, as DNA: TGTGCCAGCAGCTCCCAGACAGGGATGGACGAGCAGTACTTC.